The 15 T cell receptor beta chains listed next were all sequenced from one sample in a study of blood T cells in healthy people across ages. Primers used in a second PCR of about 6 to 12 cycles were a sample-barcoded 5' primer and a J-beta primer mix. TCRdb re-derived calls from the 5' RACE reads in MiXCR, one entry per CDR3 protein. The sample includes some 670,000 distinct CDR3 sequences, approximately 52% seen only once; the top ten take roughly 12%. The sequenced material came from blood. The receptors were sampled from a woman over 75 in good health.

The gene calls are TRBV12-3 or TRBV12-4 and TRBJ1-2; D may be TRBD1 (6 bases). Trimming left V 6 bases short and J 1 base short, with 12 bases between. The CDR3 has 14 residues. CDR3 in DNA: TGTGCCAGCAGCCGGGGACATCTTAACTATGGCTACACCTTC. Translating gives CASSRGHLNYGYTF.

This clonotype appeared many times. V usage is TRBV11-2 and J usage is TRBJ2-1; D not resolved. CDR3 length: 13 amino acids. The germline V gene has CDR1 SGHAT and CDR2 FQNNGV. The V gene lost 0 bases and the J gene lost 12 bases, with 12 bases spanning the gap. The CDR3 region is CASSLDRPYGQFF. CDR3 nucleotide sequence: TGTGCCAGCAGCTTAGATCGCCCTTATGGGCAGTTCTTC.

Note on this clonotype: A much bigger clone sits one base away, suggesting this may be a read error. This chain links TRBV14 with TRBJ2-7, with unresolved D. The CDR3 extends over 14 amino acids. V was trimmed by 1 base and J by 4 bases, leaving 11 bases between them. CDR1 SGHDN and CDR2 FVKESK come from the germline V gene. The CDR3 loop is CASSQGTLTYEQYF. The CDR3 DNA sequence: TGTGCCAGCAGCCAAGGCACGCTGACTTACGAGCAGTACTTC.

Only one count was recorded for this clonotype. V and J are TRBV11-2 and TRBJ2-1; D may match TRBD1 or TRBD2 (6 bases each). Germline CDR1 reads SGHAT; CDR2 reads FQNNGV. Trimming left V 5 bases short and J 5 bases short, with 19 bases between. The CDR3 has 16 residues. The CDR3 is CASSLGQRVYNNEQFF. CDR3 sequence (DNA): TGTGCCAGCAGCCTTGGACAGCGGGTGTATAACAATGAGCAGTTCTTC. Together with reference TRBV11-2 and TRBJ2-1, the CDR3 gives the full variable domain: EAGVAQSPRYKIIEKRQSVAFWCNPISGHATLYWYQQILGQGPKLLIQFQNNGVVDDSQLPKDRFSAERLKGVDSTLKIQPAKLEDSAVYLCASSLGQRVYNNEQFFGPGTRLTVL.

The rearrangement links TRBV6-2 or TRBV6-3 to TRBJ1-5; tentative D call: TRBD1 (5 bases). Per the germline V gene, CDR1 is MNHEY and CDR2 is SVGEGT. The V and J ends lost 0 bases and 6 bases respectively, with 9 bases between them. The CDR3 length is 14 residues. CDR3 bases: TGTGCCAGCAGTTACTCAGGGGTCGGTCAGCCCCAGCATTTT. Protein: CASSYSGVGQPQHF.

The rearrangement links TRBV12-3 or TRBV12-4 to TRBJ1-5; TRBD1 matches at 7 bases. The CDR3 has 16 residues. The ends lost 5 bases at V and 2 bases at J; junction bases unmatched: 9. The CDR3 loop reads CASSHEQGSGNQPQHF. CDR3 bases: TGTGCCAGCAGTCACGAACAGGGGTCGGGCAATCAGCCCCAGCATTTT.

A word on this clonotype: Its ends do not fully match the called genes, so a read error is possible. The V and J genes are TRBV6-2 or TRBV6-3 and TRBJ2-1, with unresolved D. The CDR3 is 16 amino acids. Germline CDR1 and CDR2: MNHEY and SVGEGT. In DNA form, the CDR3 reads TGTGCCAGCAGTTCGGGCGATTACCTGAACTACGATGAGCAGTTCTTC. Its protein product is CASSSGDYLNYDEQFF.

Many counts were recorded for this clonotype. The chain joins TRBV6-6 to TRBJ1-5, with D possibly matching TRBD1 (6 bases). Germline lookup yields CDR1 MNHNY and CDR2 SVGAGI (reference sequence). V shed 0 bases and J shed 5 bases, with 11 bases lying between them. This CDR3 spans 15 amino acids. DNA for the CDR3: TGTGCCAGCAGTTACTCCAGGGGAGGGGATCAGCCCCAGCATTTT. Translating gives CASSYSRGGDQPQHF.

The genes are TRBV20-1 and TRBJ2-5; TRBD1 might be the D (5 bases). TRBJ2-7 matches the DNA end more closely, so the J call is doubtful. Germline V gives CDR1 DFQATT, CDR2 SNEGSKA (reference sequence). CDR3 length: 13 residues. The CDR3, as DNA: TGCAGTGTGGGTCAGGGCGCAGGGTACGAGCAGTACTTC. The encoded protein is CSVGQGAGYEQYF.

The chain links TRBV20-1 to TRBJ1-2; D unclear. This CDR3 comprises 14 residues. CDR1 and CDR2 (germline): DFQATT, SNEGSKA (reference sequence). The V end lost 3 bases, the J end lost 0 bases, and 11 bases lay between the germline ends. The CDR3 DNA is TGCAGTGCTAGTAATCAGAGAACTAACTATGGCTACACCTTC. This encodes CSASNQRTNYGYTF.

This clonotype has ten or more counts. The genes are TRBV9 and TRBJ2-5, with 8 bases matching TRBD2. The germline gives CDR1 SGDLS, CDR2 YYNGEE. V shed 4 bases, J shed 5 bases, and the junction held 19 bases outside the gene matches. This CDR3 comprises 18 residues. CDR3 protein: CASSPNRRSAGVRETQYF. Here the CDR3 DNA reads TGTGCCAGCAGCCCAAATAGGCGATCAGCGGGAGTCCGGGAGACCCAGTACTTC.

DNA of the CDR3: TGTGCCAGCAGACCTGGGGACTACCGAGGGGAGGGGACCCAGTACTTC. Amino acid sequence: CASRPGDYRGEGTQYF. The chain recombines TRBV3-1 with TRBJ2-5; 7 positions agree with TRBD2. CDR3 size: 16 residues. Germline assignment: CDR1 LGHDT and CDR2 YNNKEL (reference sequence). V lost 6 bases, J lost 7 bases, and 17 bases stayed unmatched.

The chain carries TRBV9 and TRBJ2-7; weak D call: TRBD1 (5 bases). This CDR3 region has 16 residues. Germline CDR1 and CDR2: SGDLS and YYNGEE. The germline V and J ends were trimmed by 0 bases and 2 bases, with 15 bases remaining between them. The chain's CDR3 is CASSVATGTGAYEQYF. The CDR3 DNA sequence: TGTGCCAGCAGCGTAGCAACGGGCACAGGCGCCTACGAGCAGTACTTC. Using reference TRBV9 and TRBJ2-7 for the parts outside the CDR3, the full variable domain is DSGVTQTPKHLITATGQRVTLRCSPRSGDLSVYWYQQSLDQGLQFLIQYYNGEERAKGNILERFSAQQFPDLHSELNLSSLELGDSALYFCASSVATGTGAYEQYFGPGTRLTVT.

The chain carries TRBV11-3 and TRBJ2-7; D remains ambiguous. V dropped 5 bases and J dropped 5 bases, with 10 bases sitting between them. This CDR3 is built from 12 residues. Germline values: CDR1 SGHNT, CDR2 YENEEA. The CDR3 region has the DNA TGTGCCAGCAGCCGCCGAGCTGACGAGCAGTACTTC. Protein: CASSRRADEQYF.

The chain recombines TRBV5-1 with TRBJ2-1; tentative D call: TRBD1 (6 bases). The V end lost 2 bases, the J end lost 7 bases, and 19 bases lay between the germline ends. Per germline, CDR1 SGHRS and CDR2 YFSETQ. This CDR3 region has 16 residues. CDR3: CASSLLDSRLGNEQFF. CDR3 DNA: TGCGCCAGCAGCTTACTGGACAGCCGCCTAGGTAATGAGCAGTTCTTC.